A single sample gave rise to the 30 T cell receptor beta chains below, sequenced in a study of blood T cell repertoires in COVID-19. This table comes from immunoSEQ multiplex PCR, and its TCRdb copy is limited to in-frame clones, with some not included. This sample yields around 280,000 clones, of which approximately 86% are seen a single time; roughly 1.9% belongs to the top ten. Sequences were obtained from peripheral blood. These receptors were collected from a young woman who had recovered from COVID-19.

The CDR3 DNA reads as TGTGCCAGCAACCAGAGGGCGAACACTGAAGCTTTCTTT. Its protein is CASNQRANTEAFF. This rearrangement joins TRBV7-9 to TRBJ1-1; D uncertain. Germline assignment: CDR1 SEHNR and CDR2 FQNEAQ (reference sequence). The V end was cut by 7 bases, the J end by 1 base, with 10 bases between. The CDR3 covers 13 residues.

V usage is TRBV27 and J usage is TRBJ2-2, with 11 positions matching TRBD2. The CDR3 runs to 15 residues. V lost 5 bases and J lost 6; bases outside the gene matches: 5. CDR1 MNHEY and CDR2 SMNVEV come from the germline V gene (reference sequence). The CDR3 sequence is CASSLWGLAAGELFF. In nucleotides, the CDR3 is TGTGCCAGCAGTCTCTGGGGACTAGCGGCCGGGGAGCTGTTTTTT.

The J gene is TRBJ1-5, the V gene TRBV7-2; D is perhaps TRBD1 (6 bases). The V end was cut by 1 base, the J end by 4 bases, with 11 bases between. CDR1 is SGHTA, CDR2 FQGNSA, per germline. The CDR3 consists of 15 residues. The CDR3 here is CASSLEGRGNQPQHF. CDR3 coding DNA: TGTGCCAGCAGCTTAGAAGGCAGGGGTAATCAGCCCCAGCATTTT.

The rearrangement links TRBV28 to TRBJ1-2; D uncertain. Germline loops: CDR1 MDHEN, CDR2 SYDVKM. V was pared by 3 bases and J by 4 bases, with 6 bases between. The CDR3 is made up of 12 amino acids. The DNA for the CDR3 is TGTGCCAGCAGTTTGTGGCCCTATGGCTACACCTTC. This codes for CASSLWPYGYTF.

The chain links TRBV2 to TRBJ1-4; D unresolved. The CDR3 runs to 14 residues. The germline CDR1 and CDR2 sequences are SNHLY and FYNNEI. V was shortened by 6 bases and J by 0 bases, with 8 bases between the two germline ends. CDR3 in DNA: TGTGCCAGCAGGAACAGTGCAACTAATGAAAAACTGTTTTTT. As protein: CASRNSATNEKLFF.

The V and J genes are TRBV7-2 and TRBJ2-2, with 8 positions matching TRBD1. V shed 1 base, J shed 1 base, and the junction held 2 bases outside the gene matches. This CDR3 spans 16 amino acids. CDR1 and CDR2 from the germline V gene are SGHTA and FQGNSA. The CDR3 loop reads CASSLDGQGNTGELFF. In DNA, the CDR3 is TGTGCCAGCAGCTTAGACGGACAGGGGAACACCGGGGAGCTGTTTTTT.

This chain links TRBV19 with TRBJ2-2, with D perhaps TRBD2 (6 bases). CDR1 LNHDA and CDR2 SQIVND come from the germline V gene (reference sequence). This CDR3 has 16 amino acids. V lost 6 bases to trimming and J lost 2 bases, with 16 bases between them. CDR3 DNA: TGTGCCAGTAGGCCCCCTTGGGGACTCAACACCGGGGAGCTGTTTTTT. Residues: CASRPPWGLNTGELFF.

This clone is a singleton in its sample. This chain uses TRBV5-1 with TRBJ1-1; D gene ambiguous. The length of the CDR3 is 12 residues. The ends were cut back, 3 bases at V and 7 bases at J, with 10 bases in the middle. Germline V gene data show CDR1 as SGHRS and CDR2 as YFSETQ. CDR3 sequence reads: CASSSQAYEAFF. CDR3 nucleotides: TGCGCCAGCAGCTCCCAAGCGTATGAAGCTTTCTTT.

The chain has TRBV5-6 and TRBJ1-2; 9 nucleotides line up with TRBD1. V trimming: 0 bases; J trimming: 2 bases; junction bases outside the gene matches: 2. Germline-derived CDR1 and CDR2 are SGHDT and YYEEEE. This CDR3 comprises 15 residues. The CDR3 loop is CASSLVQGANYGYTF. Here the CDR3 DNA reads TGTGCCAGCAGCTTGGTACAGGGGGCAAACTATGGCTACACCTTC. The whole variable domain, remainder taken from reference TRBV5-6 and TRBJ1-2, is DAGVTQSPTHLIKTRGQQVTLRCSPKSGHDTVSWYQQALGQGPQFIFQYYEEEERQRGNFPDRFSGHQFPNYSSELNVNALLLGDSALYLCASSLVQGANYGYTFGSGTRLTVV.

The chain combines TRBV28 with TRBJ1-2; D is undetermined. The length of the CDR3 is 12 residues. Trimming cost V 2 bases and J 7 bases, with 8 bases left between them. Looked up from germline, CDR1 is MDHEN and CDR2 is SYDVKM. DNA of the CDR3: TGTGCCAGCAGTTTAGGGCGGGCTGGCTACACCTTC. Its translation is CASSLGRAGYTF.

The rearrangement uses TRBV30 and TRBJ2-5; TRBD2 might be the D (5 bases). Trimming took 0 bases from V and 5 from J, leaving 19 bases between them. CDR3 size: 16 residues. Germline lookup yields CDR1 GTSNPN and CDR2 SVGIG (reference sequence). The DNA for the CDR3 is TGTGCCTGGAGTGTAGCGGCCAAAGTAGTTGGGGAGACCCAGTACTTC. This translates into CAWSVAAKVVGETQYF.

CDR3 coding DNA: TGTGCCAGCAGTGAGCAGGGGGCGCTCGGCGAGCAGTACTTC. Translation: CASSEQGALGEQYF. The chain recombines TRBV25-1 with TRBJ2-7; TRBD1 agrees at 8 bases. CDR3 length: 14 amino acids. Trimming cost V 3 bases and J 6 bases; bases outside gene matches: 7. From germline, CDR1 is MGHDK and CDR2 SYGVNS.

The V gene is TRBV18, the J gene TRBJ1-1; the match to TRBD1 covers 8 bases. This CDR3 is 15 amino acids long. Germline CDR1 is KGHSH and CDR2 is LQKENI. V trimming: 2 bases; J trimming: 3 bases; junction bases outside the gene matches: 5. The CDR3 sequence is CASSPSRGRDTEAFF. DNA of the CDR3: TGTGCCAGCTCACCATCCAGGGGGCGCGACACTGAAGCTTTCTTT.

This chain connects TRBV5-1 to TRBJ2-2; D call uncertain. V lost 4 bases, J lost 0 bases, and 4 bases lay in between. This CDR3 has 13 residues. CDR1 SGHRS and CDR2 YFSETQ come from the germline V gene. The CDR3 nucleotides read TGCGCCAGCAGCCCAGCGAACACCGGGGAGCTGTTTTTT. Its protein is CASSPANTGELFF.

The chain has TRBV10-3 and TRBJ1-4; 8 bases match TRBD1. Germline V gives CDR1 ENHRY, CDR2 SYGVKD. This CDR3 is built from 15 residues. V shed 0 bases and J 5 bases; nucleotides not matched to a gene: 2. The CDR3, as DNA: TGTGCCATCAGTGAGTCGACAGGGGCCAATGAAAAACTGTTTTTT. Its protein is CAISESTGANEKLFF.

This chain links TRBV7-9 with TRBJ2-3; D is undetermined. From germline, CDR1 is SEHNR and CDR2 FQNEAQ (reference sequence). Deletions cut 1 base from V and 4 bases from J, with 6 bases between. The CDR3 is 13 amino acids. The CDR3 loop is CASSLVSADTQYF. DNA of the CDR3: TGTGCCAGCAGCTTAGTTTCAGCAGATACGCAGTATTTT.

The V gene is TRBV28, the J gene TRBJ2-7, with 8 nucleotides matching TRBD2. Looked up from germline, CDR1 is MDHEN and CDR2 is SYDVKM. The V segment lost 5 bases and the J segment 2 bases; nucleotides outside the gene matches: 5. The CDR3 spans 14 residues. CDR3 in amino acids: CASSILAETYEQYF. DNA of the CDR3: TGTGCCAGCAGTATACTAGCGGAGACCTACGAGCAGTACTTC.

This chain connects TRBV2 to TRBJ1-4; TRBD1 aligns across 7 bases. CDR3 length: 14 residues. The V and J ends lost 6 bases and 3 bases, in that order; junction bases with no gene match: 4. Germline values: CDR1 SNHLY, CDR2 FYNNEI. The CDR3 DNA follows: TGTGCCAGCAGATCCGGGACAGCTAATGAAAAACTGTTTTTT. It yields the protein CASRSGTANEKLFF.

The chain carries TRBV3-1 (or the pseudogene TRBV3-2) and TRBJ1-4; D might be TRBD1 (6 bases). V lost 4 bases, J lost 7 bases, and 16 bases lay in between. Germline CDR1 reads LGHDT; CDR2 reads YNNKEL (reference sequence). This CDR3 is 15 amino acids long. The CDR3 spells CASSRLRGDGEKLFF. For the CDR3, the DNA is TGTGCCAGCAGCCGTCTCAGGGGAGACGGTGAAAAACTGTTTTTT.

This chain uses TRBV4-1 with TRBJ1-2, with 7 positions matching TRBD1. CDR3 length: 16 amino acids. Trimming cost V 1 base and J 0 bases; bases outside gene matches: 5. Germline CDR1 reads MGHRA; CDR2 reads YSYEKL. CDR3 in amino acids: CASSQVGTDPNYGYTF. The CDR3 coding sequence is TGCGCCAGCAGCCAAGTGGGGACAGATCCTAACTATGGCTACACCTTC.

The J gene is TRBJ2-7, the V gene TRBV10-3; the D is unclear. V was cut by 2 bases and J by 4 bases, with 15 bases left in between. This CDR3 contains 15 residues. The germline V gene has CDR1 ENHRY and CDR2 SYGVKD. CDR3 DNA sequence: TGTGCCATCAGTGAGGGAGCTGATGGCTGGTACGAGCAGTACTTC. The encoded protein is CAISEGADGWYEQYF.

The genes are TRBV5-8 and TRBJ1-1; D is unresolved. Germline values: CDR1 SGHTS, CDR2 YDEGEE. The CDR3 runs 13 residues. The ends were cut back, 2 bases at V and 1 base at J, with 6 bases in the middle. The DNA of the CDR3 is TGTGCCAGCAGCTTACATCAGAACACTGAAGCTTTCTTT. Amino acids: CASSLHQNTEAFF.

The V gene is TRBV7-2, the J gene TRBJ2-3; 8 nucleotides match TRBD1. In germline, CDR1 is SGHTA, CDR2 FQGNSA. The J segment lost 2 bases and the V segment lost 2 bases, leaving 6 bases of the junction unmatched. CDR3 length: 16 amino acids. The CDR3 spells CASSLRRQGNTDTQYF. The CDR3 DNA sequence: TGTGCCAGCAGCTTAAGACGACAGGGGAACACAGATACGCAGTATTTT.

The V and J genes are TRBV7-6 and TRBJ1-5; 8 bases match TRBD1. Germline CDR1 is SGHVS and CDR2 is FNYEAQ. This CDR3 is built from 15 residues. V dropped 5 bases and J dropped 4; count of bases not matched to a gene: 7. The CDR3: CASSATGGRNQPQHF. The CDR3 nucleotides read TGTGCCAGCAGCGCTACAGGGGGACGGAATCAGCCCCAGCATTTT.

The chain links TRBV5-1 to TRBJ1-1; the D is unclear. This CDR3 is built from 13 residues. Trimming stripped 4 bases from V and 3 bases from J, with 10 bases between. Germline CDR1 and CDR2: SGHRS and YFSETQ. The CDR3, as DNA: TGCGCCAGCAGCCTTGGTCAGGACACTGAAGCTTTCTTT. It yields the protein CASSLGQDTEAFF.

The chain is built from TRBV5-1 and TRBJ2-7, with D tentatively TRBD1 (6 bases). Between the trimmed V and J ends, which lost 0 bases and 6 bases, there was a span of 13 bases. This CDR3 is 14 amino acids long. CDR1 and CDR2 (germline): SGHRS, YFSETQ. CDR3 nucleotide sequence: TGCGCCAGCAGCTTGGTGCAGGGGTACGGCGAGCAGTACTTC. Its protein is CASSLVQGYGEQYF.

The chain couples TRBV21-1 to TRBJ1-2; no check of the table's D call, TRBD1, against the DNA was made. TRBV21-1 is assigned pseudogene status. The CDR3 is 16 residues long. The CDR3, as DNA: TGTGCCAGCAGCAAAAATTTGGGGGCTTGTTCCGGTGGCTACACCTTC. Translated: CASSKNLGACSGGYTF.

The rearrangement joins TRBV7-9 to TRBJ1-5; D is perhaps TRBD1 (6 bases). Germline V gene lookup returns CDR1 SEHNR and CDR2 FQNEAQ (reference sequence). The CDR3 has 12 residues. The V gene lost 5 bases and the J gene lost 7 bases, with 9 bases spanning the gap. CDR3 nucleotide sequence: TGTGCCAGCAGCCAACAGGGACAGCCCCAGCATTTT. Translating gives CASSQQGQPQHF.

The chain employs TRBV2 and TRBJ1-4; D gene ambiguous. The CDR3 runs to 11 residues. The V gene lost 7 bases and the J gene lost 7 bases, with 7 bases spanning the gap. CDR1 is SNHLY, CDR2 FYNNEI, per germline. In nucleotides, the CDR3 is TGTGCCAGCATGGTCGGTGAAAAACTGTTTTTT. It yields the protein CASMVGEKLFF.

The chain joins TRBV6-6 to TRBJ2-2; D ambiguous. The CDR3 is 15 residues long. V shed 6 bases and J shed 4 bases, with 15 bases lying between them. Germline V gives CDR1 MNHNY, CDR2 SVGAGI (reference sequence). CDR3 sequence reads: CASSFLSWLTGELFF. The DNA of the CDR3 is TGTGCCAGCAGCTTTCTCTCTTGGCTCACCGGGGAGCTGTTTTTT.